The 29 T cell receptor beta chains below come from one sample, sequenced in a study of T cell responses to AZD1222 COVID-19 vaccine. Assay: immunoSEQ multiplex PCR; the TCRdb copy retains only in-frame clones and omits some. The sample has fewer than 85,000 clones, roughly nine tenths seen once. The sequences come from peripheral blood, collected on day 0 of AZD1222 vaccination. The receptors originated from an adult in good health.

The chain links TRBV18 to TRBJ2-2, with 11 bases identical to TRBD2. This CDR3 region has 16 residues. Germline-derived CDR1 and CDR2 are KGHSH and LQKENI. Unmatched junction bases numbered 4, after V lost 3 bases and J lost 4 bases. CDR3 DNA: TGTGCCAGCTCACCCGGGACTAGCGGAGTCACCGGGGAGCTGTTTTTT. Translated, it gives CASSPGTSGVTGELFF.

This clone appeared once. The rearrangement links TRBV28 to TRBJ1-3; tentative D call: TRBD1 (5 bases). This CDR3 is built from 14 residues. The germline V gene encodes CDR1 MDHEN and CDR2 SYDVKM. V was pared by 6 bases and J by 3 bases, with 12 bases between. The CDR3 here is CASSLEGDGNTIYF. CDR3 nucleotide sequence: TGTGCCAGCAGCTTGGAAGGGGATGGAAACACCATATATTTT.

The V and J genes are TRBV27 and TRBJ1-5; no definite D call. V was shortened by 7 bases and J by 0 bases, with 16 bases between the two germline ends. The length of the CDR3 is 16 residues. CDR1 is MNHEY and CDR2 is SMNVEV in the germline V gene (reference sequence). Written as DNA, the CDR3 is TGTGCCAGCACCCCGGGAGACGGATATAGCAATCAGCCCCAGCATTTT. Protein product: CASTPGDGYSNQPQHF.

The rearrangement links TRBV2 to TRBJ2-5; TRBD2 matches at 9 bases. Trimming at V came to 4 bases and at J to 4 bases, leaving 4 bases not matched to a gene. The CDR3 runs to 14 residues. The germline gives CDR1 SNHLY, CDR2 FYNNEI. As DNA, the CDR3 is TGTGCCAGCAGTGTACTACTAGCGGGAGAGACCCAGTACTTC. Its translation: CASSVLLAGETQYF.

The chain is built from TRBV9 and TRBJ2-3; 9 nucleotides align to TRBD1. V lost 1 base to trimming and J lost 2 bases; unmatched junction nucleotides: 5. Germline CDR1 reads SGDLS; CDR2 reads YYNGEE. The CDR3 runs 16 residues. This CDR3 is CASSVSDRGSTDTQYF. DNA for the CDR3: TGTGCCAGCAGCGTATCTGACAGGGGGTCCACAGATACGCAGTATTTT.

The V gene is TRBV11-1, the J gene TRBJ1-2; D remains unclear. The V gene lost 4 bases and the J gene lost 5 bases, with 14 bases spanning the gap. The CDR3 runs to 14 residues. Germline CDR1 is SGHAT and CDR2 is FQDESV (reference sequence). The CDR3 is CASSSRTGEYGYTF. For the CDR3, the DNA is TGTGCCAGCAGCTCCCGGACTGGGGAGTATGGCTACACCTTC.

The CDR3 here is CASGEGIGTEAFF. The CDR3 DNA sequence: TGTGCCAGCGGGGAGGGGATAGGCACTGAAGCTTTCTTT. The rearrangement uses TRBV2 and TRBJ1-1; tentatively, D is TRBD1 (5 bases). The germline V gene has CDR1 SNHLY and CDR2 FYNNEI. CDR3 size: 13 residues. Trimming left V 8 bases short and J 4 bases short, with 14 bases between. Full variable domain (remainder filled in from reference TRBV2 and TRBJ1-1): EPEVTQTPSHQVTQMGQEVILRCVPISNHLYFYWYRQILGQKVEFLVSFYNNEISEKSEIFDDQFSVERPDGSNFTLKIRSTKLEDSAMYFCASGEGIGTEAFFGQGTRLTVV.

The chain couples TRBV6-2 or TRBV6-3 to TRBJ1-5, with 7 bases aligning to TRBD1. V dropped 6 bases and J dropped 1; count of bases not matched to a gene: 9. CDR1 and CDR2 from the germline V gene are MNHEY and SVGEGT. The length of the CDR3 is 16 residues. The CDR3 loop reads CASSPRGAGSNQPQHF. The CDR3 DNA sequence: TGTGCCAGCAGCCCCAGGGGGGCAGGGAGCAATCAGCCCCAGCATTTT.

The gene calls are TRBV6-2 or TRBV6-3 and TRBJ2-4; D gene ambiguous. The germline gives CDR1 MNHEY, CDR2 SVGEGT. The CDR3 is 12 amino acids. Trimming took 4 bases from V and 8 from J, leaving 9 bases between them. The CDR3, as DNA: TGTGCCAGCAGTTCTGCCCACCACATTCAGTACTTC. Translation gives CASSSAHHIQYF.

V is TRBV27 and J is TRBJ2-7; 14 nucleotides agree with TRBD2. Germline V gives CDR1 MNHEY, CDR2 SMNVEV (reference sequence). The V segment lost 6 bases and the J segment 4 bases; nucleotides outside the gene matches: 5. The CDR3 has 15 amino acids. This CDR3 is CASSRGLAGVYEQYF. CDR3 DNA: TGTGCCAGCAGCCGGGGACTAGCGGGAGTTTACGAGCAGTACTTC.

Here the CDR3 reads CASSIGGPPHNEQFF. The CDR3 DNA sequence: TGTGCCAGCAGCATCGGAGGCCCCCCCCACAATGAGCAGTTCTTC. J is TRBJ2-1 and V is TRBV28; TRBD2 might be the D (5 bases). Trimming pared 6 bases from V and 5 bases from J, leaving 17 bases between. Per the germline V gene, CDR1 is MDHEN and CDR2 is SYDVKM. The CDR3 consists of 15 residues.

This clone is a singleton in its sample. V usage is TRBV5-1 and J usage is TRBJ2-3; D unclear. The V gene lost 4 bases and the J gene lost 0 bases, with 9 bases spanning the gap. CDR3 length: 14 amino acids. Per germline, CDR1 SGHRS and CDR2 YFSETQ. CDR3 in DNA: TGCGCCAGCAGCGAACGACTGAGCACAGATACGCAGTATTTT. Protein: CASSERLSTDTQYF.

The chain carries TRBV7-9 and TRBJ2-3; TRBD2 is a possible D gene (6 bases). Germline lookup yields CDR1 SEHNR and CDR2 FQNEAQ (reference sequence). The V end lost 4 bases, the J end lost 6 bases, and 23 bases lay between the germline ends. The CDR3 spans 17 residues. CDR3 sequence: CASSSRGEPGLTDTQYF. The CDR3 DNA reads as TGTGCCAGCAGCTCCCGGGGAGAACCGGGACTGACGGATACGCAGTATTTT. Full variable domain (outside the CDR3, taken from reference TRBV7-9 and TRBJ2-3): DTGVSQNPRHKITKRGQNVTFRCDPISEHNRLYWYRQTLGQGPEFLTYFQNEAQLEKSRLLSDRFSAERPKGSFSTLEIQRTEQGDSAMYLCASSSRGEPGLTDTQYFGPGTRLTVL.

The J gene is TRBJ1-2, the V gene TRBV28; D remains unclear. The CDR3 is 13 amino acids. Germline values: CDR1 MDHEN, CDR2 SYDVKM. V was clipped by 6 bases and J by 4 bases, with 12 bases between them. CDR3 protein: CASRATATYGYTF. CDR3 DNA: TGTGCCAGCAGGGCCACAGCTACCTATGGCTACACCTTC.

The J gene is TRBJ1-2, the V gene TRBV19, with a tentative D call TRBD1 (5 bases). The length of the CDR3 is 13 residues. Germline CDR1 and CDR2: LNHDA and SQIVND (reference sequence). V was trimmed by 4 bases and J by 3 bases, leaving 9 bases between them. The CDR3 sequence: CASSTTVYYGYTF. The CDR3 DNA is TGTGCCAGTAGTACGACAGTTTACTATGGCTACACCTTC.

The rearrangement links TRBV27 to TRBJ1-1, with D perhaps matching TRBD1 (5 bases). In germline, CDR1 is MNHEY, CDR2 SMNVEV (reference sequence). Between the trimmed V and J ends, which lost 5 bases and 0 bases, there was a span of 13 bases. CDR3 length: 15 amino acids. The chain's CDR3 is CASSPTVTMNTEAFF. The CDR3 nucleotides are TGTGCCAGCAGTCCGACAGTAACAATGAACACTGAAGCTTTCTTT.

The V call is TRBV15, the J call TRBJ1-5; D is uncertain. This CDR3 contains 14 residues. The V gene lost 0 bases and the J gene lost 5 bases, with 8 bases spanning the gap. Germline CDR1 reads LNHNV; CDR2 reads YYDKDF (reference sequence). This chain's CDR3 is CATSRDRLDQPQHF. CDR3 nucleotides: TGTGCCACCAGCAGAGACAGGCTGGATCAGCCCCAGCATTTT.

The V and J genes are TRBV28 and TRBJ2-7; D not certain. V was trimmed by 5 bases and J by 4 bases, leaving 21 bases between them. CDR1 and CDR2 (germline): MDHEN, SYDVKM. This CDR3 has 16 residues. The CDR3, as DNA: TGTGCCAGCAGTCCTCCGGCACTCCACGGCCCGTACGAGCAGTACTTC. Translating it yields CASSPPALHGPYEQYF.

This chain links TRBV5-5 with TRBJ2-2; a possible D gene is TRBD1 (6 bases). The V end lost 2 bases, the J end lost 0 bases, and 11 bases lay between the germline ends. The germline gives CDR1 SGHKS, CDR2 YYEKEE (reference sequence). The CDR3 consists of 16 residues. CDR3 amino acids: CASSFRGQSNTGELFF. The CDR3 DNA sequence: TGTGCCAGCAGCTTTCGAGGACAGTCGAACACCGGGGAGCTGTTTTTT.

The rearrangement links TRBV11-2 to TRBJ2-5; D unclear. Germline assignment: CDR1 SGHAT and CDR2 FQNNGV. The CDR3 has 15 amino acids. The germline V and J ends were trimmed by 1 base and 2 bases, with 11 bases remaining between them. As DNA, the CDR3 is TGTGCCAGCAGCTTAGGCCCAGCGCGGCAAGAGACCCAGTACTTC. Translated, it gives CASSLGPARQETQYF.

The chain is built from TRBV27 and TRBJ2-3; a possible D gene is TRBD2 (5 bases). The germline V gene has CDR1 MNHEY and CDR2 SMNVEV (reference sequence). The CDR3 has 16 residues. The V end lost 0 bases, the J end lost 4 bases, and 14 bases lay between the germline ends. The CDR3, as DNA: TGTGCCAGCAGTTTATCTCTAGCTACCGGCCCAGATACGCAGTATTTT. Its protein is CASSLSLATGPDTQYF.

The chain is built from TRBV2 and TRBJ1-1; D gene unclear. Deletions cut 4 bases from V and 0 bases from J, with 9 bases between. Germline V gene data show CDR1 as SNHLY and CDR2 as FYNNEI. This CDR3 is built from 14 residues. The DNA of the CDR3 is TGTGCCAGCAGTGCGCAGCTCCTGAACACTGAAGCTTTCTTT. It translates to CASSAQLLNTEAFF.

The chain combines TRBV27 with TRBJ2-2; a weak D match, TRBD1 (6 bases). The germline gives CDR1 MNHEY, CDR2 SMNVEV (reference sequence). The CDR3 totals 15 residues. Deletions cut 3 bases from V and 5 bases from J, with 13 bases between. The CDR3 DNA reads as TGTGCCAGCAGTTTTCCGAGCCAGGGGACCGGGGAGCTGTTTTTT. Protein product: CASSFPSQGTGELFF.

The gene calls are TRBV2 and TRBJ2-5; 13 nucleotides line up with TRBD2. Trimming removed 6 bases from V and 4 bases from J; junction bases left unmatched: 8. The CDR3 has 16 residues. In germline, CDR1 is SNHLY, CDR2 FYNNEI. The CDR3 region is CASRTWTSGSRETQYF. The CDR3 nucleotides are TGTGCCAGCAGGACCTGGACTAGCGGGAGCAGAGAGACCCAGTACTTC.

The chain joins TRBV14 to TRBJ2-1, with 10 bases matching TRBD2. CDR3 length: 15 amino acids. The V gene end was trimmed by 3 bases and the J gene end by 8 bases; junction bases not matched to a gene: 7. CDR1 is SGHDN and CDR2 is FVKESK in the germline V gene. In DNA form, the CDR3 reads TGTGCCAGCAGCCAGGGTAGCGGGAGGACCCATGAGCAGTTCTTC. Translating it yields CASSQGSGRTHEQFF.

The chain is built from TRBV7-9 and TRBJ1-3; D gene ambiguous. This CDR3 comprises 17 residues. CDR1 and CDR2 from the germline V gene are SEHNR and FQNEAQ (reference sequence). Trimming removed 1 base at V and 0 bases at J, with 13 bases between. DNA for the CDR3: TGTGCCAGCAGCTTAGGGCGGCAGGCAGCCTCTGGAAACACCATATATTTT. It yields the protein CASSLGRQAASGNTIYF.

The CDR3 protein is CASSHPGGTGNTIYF. CDR3 nucleotide sequence: TGTGCCAGCAGCCACCCAGGGGGGACTGGAAACACCATATATTTT. The chain has TRBV7-6 and TRBJ1-3; 7 bases fit TRBD1. Germline V CDR1 and CDR2: SGHVS, FNYEAQ. V shed 5 bases and J 2 bases; nucleotides not matched to a gene: 6. The CDR3 totals 15 residues.

The J gene is TRBJ1-2, the V gene TRBV6-1, with a tentative D call TRBD1 (5 bases). With 1 base removed from V and 8 bases from J, the gap between germline ends came to 8 bases. The CDR3 runs to 12 residues. CDR1 is MNHNS and CDR2 is SASEGT in the germline V gene. The CDR3 DNA is TGTGCCAGCAGTGAAGTGGGGGAGGGCTACACCTTC. This gives the protein CASSEVGEGYTF.

This rearrangement joins TRBV19 to TRBJ1-6; a possible D gene is TRBD1 (6 bases). Germline CDR1 is LNHDA and CDR2 is SQIVND (reference sequence). This CDR3 is built from 15 residues. Trimming removed 6 bases from V and 0 bases from J, with 9 bases in between. The CDR3 protein is CASSDRSSYNSPLHF. DNA of the CDR3: TGTGCCAGTAGCGACAGGAGCTCCTATAATTCACCCCTCCACTTT.